One and the same sample provided the 30 T cell receptor beta chains below, sequenced in a study of early T cells in non-severe SARS-CoV-2 infection. TCRdb reprocessed the 5' RACE reads with MiXCR, giving one entry per CDR3 protein. Among roughly 29,000 distinct CDR3 sequences listed, 5% to 6.5% were seen once. Sequencing was performed on whole blood, taken at baseline. These receptors were taken from an adult who was a healthcare worker with PCR-confirmed SARS-CoV-2 infection or an uninfected control (not recorded which).

As to this clonotype: Germline is not matched at one junction end, which may reflect a read error. The J gene is TRBJ2-7, the V gene TRBV10-3; tentatively, D is TRBD1 or TRBD2 (5 bases each). The CDR3 sequence is 13 residues long. Germline CDR1 ENHRY, CDR2 SYGVKD. CDR3 bases: TGTGCCGTCAGTAGGGACCAATCCTACGAGCAGTACTTC. Residues: CAVSRDQSYEQYF.

Many counts were recorded for this clonotype. The V call is TRBV7-2, the J call TRBJ2-7; D is ambiguous. CDR3 length: 16 residues. The V gene lost 0 bases and the J gene lost 3 bases, with 15 bases spanning the gap. CDR1 and CDR2 (germline): SGHTA, FQGNSA. CDR3 nucleotides: TGTGCCAGCAGCTTAGCGGGTACGGCACCCCACTACGAGCAGTACTTC. This encodes CASSLAGTAPHYEQYF.

At least ten counts were recorded for this clonotype. This chain links TRBV6-1 with TRBJ2-1; possibly TRBD1 or TRBD2 for D (6 bases each). Germline CDR1 is MNHNS and CDR2 is SASEGT. The CDR3 is 15 residues long. The germline V and J ends were trimmed by 3 bases and 4 bases, with 13 bases remaining between them. The CDR3 DNA reads TGTGCCAGCAGTGACGAGGGGGGAGGTTACAATGAGCAGTTCTTC. Amino acids: CASSDEGGGYNEQFF.

There are many counts of this clonotype. The chain employs TRBV2 and TRBJ1-1; TRBD1 might be the D (6 bases). In germline, CDR1 is SNHLY, CDR2 FYNNEI. This CDR3 contains 14 residues. The V gene lost 4 bases and the J gene lost 1 base, with 10 bases spanning the gap. CDR3 sequence reads: CASSVDRRNTEAFF. CDR3 bases: TGTGCCAGCAGTGTCGACAGGAGGAACACTGAAGCTTTCTTT.

The table lists this clonotype with many counts. The V call is TRBV28, the J call TRBJ1-1; D call uncertain. Trimming left V 10 bases short and J 4 bases short, with 13 bases between. The CDR3 is 12 residues long. Germline assignment: CDR1 MDHEN and CDR2 SYDVKM. The CDR3 nucleotides are TGTGCCACCCTAAGCGTGGGCACTGAAGCTTTCTTT. Translating gives CATLSVGTEAFF.

The table lists this clonotype with many counts. The J gene is TRBJ2-3, the V gene TRBV20-1; the match to TRBD2 covers 11 bases. Germline assignment: CDR1 DFQATT and CDR2 SNEGSKA (reference sequence). The CDR3 has 14 amino acids. Trimming at V came to 5 bases and at J to 4 bases, leaving 5 bases not matched to a gene. This CDR3 reads CSAYSGGASDTQYF. CDR3 in DNA: TGCAGTGCTTATAGCGGGGGGGCGTCAGATACGCAGTATTTT.

This clonotype was counted between two and nine times. The chain recombines TRBV28 with TRBJ2-2, with D possibly being TRBD2 (5 bases). Deletions cut 5 bases from V and 1 base from J, with 11 bases between. The CDR3 is 15 amino acids. Germline assignment: CDR1 MDHEN and CDR2 SYDVKM. CDR3 DNA: TGTGCCAGCAGTCTTTCAAGCGGGAACACCGGGGAGCTGTTTTTT. This codes for CASSLSSGNTGELFF.

This clonotype was recorded many times. The chain carries TRBV20-1 and TRBJ1-3; no definite D call. V was shortened by 6 bases and J by 0 bases, with 12 bases between the two germline ends. The germline gives CDR1 DFQATT, CDR2 SNEGSKA (reference sequence). The CDR3 runs to 14 residues. The CDR3 protein is CSALGVGSGNTIYF. Written as DNA, the CDR3 is TGCAGTGCCCTTGGGGTGGGCTCTGGAAACACCATATATTTT.

This chain joins TRBV12-3 or TRBV12-4 and TRBJ2-5; TRBD2 matches 11 bases. V dropped 5 bases and J dropped 2; count of bases not matched to a gene: 4. The CDR3 loop spans 15 amino acids. CDR3 nucleotide sequence: TGTGCCAGCAGTCCTAGCGGGAGGCCGCAAGAGACCCAGTACTTC. Residues: CASSPSGRPQETQYF.

This clonotype was found many times. This chain links TRBV20-1 with TRBJ1-3; D might be TRBD1 (6 bases). The CDR3 sequence is 14 residues long. Trimming removed 5 bases at V and 0 bases at J, with 11 bases between. Germline V gene sequence: CDR1 DFQATT, CDR2 SNEGSKA (reference sequence). The CDR3 here is CSAPDSNSGNTIYF. DNA of the CDR3: TGCAGTGCTCCGGACAGTAACTCTGGAAACACCATATATTTT.

This chain connects TRBV19 to TRBJ2-2; D call uncertain. The CDR3 is made up of 14 amino acids. Germline loops: CDR1 LNHDA, CDR2 SQIVND (reference sequence). The V gene lost 0 bases and the J gene lost 7 bases, with 9 bases spanning the gap. The CDR3 coding sequence is TGTGCCAGTAGTATAGAAGGGTTCGGCGGGGAGCTGTTTTTT. Its translation is CASSIEGFGGELFF. The full variable domain, in which reference TRBV19 and TRBJ2-2 provide the parts outside the CDR3, is DGGITQSPKYLFRKEGQNVTLSCEQNLNHDAMYWYRQDPGQGLRLIYYSQIVNDFQKGDIAEGYSVSREKKESFPLTVTSAQKNPTAFYLCASSIEGFGGELFFGEGSRLTVL.

This clonotype was recorded at least ten times. The rearrangement joins TRBV29-1 to TRBJ2-7; 9 bases fit TRBD2. V was clipped by 7 bases and J by 0 bases; unmatched bases: 4. There are 13 residues in the CDR3. Germline V gene lookup returns CDR1 SQVTM and CDR2 ANQGSEA. The CDR3 bases are TGCAGCGCTGGACTAGCGAACTCCTACGAGCAGTACTTC. This translates into CSAGLANSYEQYF.

This clonotype has a single count. The chain joins TRBV2 to TRBJ2-5, with D possibly TRBD1 on 5 matching bases. V lost 1 base and J lost 5, with 11 bases in between. Germline CDR1 is SNHLY and CDR2 is FYNNEI. The CDR3 spans 14 residues. The CDR3 region is CASSEGQYRETQYF. CDR3 sequence (DNA): TGTGCCAGCAGTGAAGGACAGTATCGGGAGACCCAGTACTTC.

This clonotype appeared many times. The genes are TRBV28 and TRBJ1-5; 8 nucleotides agree with TRBD1. The germline CDR1 and CDR2 sequences are MDHEN and SYDVKM. This CDR3 region has 14 residues. The J segment lost 7 bases and the V segment lost 7 bases, leaving 9 bases of the junction unmatched. Written as DNA, the CDR3 is TGTGCCAGCAATGTCGCAGGGGGCAGACAGCCCCAGCATTTT. Translation: CASNVAGGRQPQHF.

The J gene is TRBJ2-6, the V gene TRBV3-1; D is possibly TRBD1 (5 bases). From germline, CDR1 is LGHDT and CDR2 YNNKEL (reference sequence). Trimming stripped 6 bases from V and 0 bases from J, with 9 bases between. The CDR3 extends over 15 amino acids. CDR3 DNA: TGTGCCAGCAGGCGACAGAGCTCTGGGGCCAACGTCCTGACTTTC. Protein product: CASRRQSSGANVLTF.

The rearrangement joins TRBV11-2 to TRBJ2-7, with TRBD1 as a possible D gene (6 bases). V was trimmed by 5 bases and J by 1 base, leaving 15 bases between them. The CDR3 covers 15 residues. CDR1 is SGHAT and CDR2 is FQNNGV in the germline V gene. The CDR3 DNA reads TGTGCCAGCAGCCTAAACAGGGACGGGTCCTACGAGCAGTACTTC. Translated, it gives CASSLNRDGSYEQYF.

This clonotype has only a few counts. The chain recombines TRBV28 with TRBJ2-6; D not certain. Germline assignment: CDR1 MDHEN and CDR2 SYDVKM. The CDR3 loop spans 15 amino acids. The V gene lost 3 bases and the J gene lost 4 bases, with 10 bases spanning the gap. CDR3 loop: CASSLDGAGANVLTF. The DNA for the CDR3 is TGTGCCAGCAGTTTGGACGGCGCCGGGGCCAACGTCCTGACTTTC. Using reference TRBV28 and TRBJ2-6 for the parts outside the CDR3, the full variable domain is DVKVTQSSRYLVKRTGEKVFLECVQDMDHENMFWYRQDPGLGLRLIYFSYDVKMKEKGDIPEGYSVSREKKERFSLILESASTNQTSMYLCASSLDGAGANVLTFGAGSRLTVL.

This clonotype appeared many times. This rearrangement joins TRBV30 to TRBJ1-2, with D tentatively TRBD1 (5 bases). This CDR3 spans 12 amino acids. Germline V gene data show CDR1 as GTSNPN and CDR2 as SVGIG (reference sequence). V was clipped by 5 bases and J by 4 bases, with 11 bases between them. CDR3 nucleotide sequence: TGTGCCTGGGCTCGACAGATCTATGGCTACACCTTC. Amino acids: CAWARQIYGYTF.

This clonotype was recorded a few times. This chain connects TRBV5-5 to TRBJ1-2, with D unclear. The V gene's germline CDR1 is SGHKS and CDR2 YYEKEE (reference sequence). V shed 3 bases and J shed 3 bases, with 6 bases lying between them. The CDR3 has 12 residues. DNA for the CDR3: TGTGCCAGCAGCTCCTCCGACTATGGCTACACCTTC. As protein: CASSSSDYGYTF.

This clonotype showed up many times. The rearrangement links TRBV28 to TRBJ2-3; no clear D. Germline V lookup: CDR1 MDHEN, CDR2 SYDVKM. Trimming removed 8 bases from V and 6 bases from J, with 9 bases in between. The length of the CDR3 is 11 residues. The CDR3: CASGLPDTQYF. CDR3 bases: TGTGCCAGCGGTCTCCCGGATACGCAGTATTTT.

In this sample, this clonotype turned up a few times. The chain couples TRBV20-1 to TRBJ2-7, with TRBD2 identical over 16 bases. The CDR3 contains 18 residues. With V trimmed by 0 bases and J by 5 bases, 10 bases remained unmatched. The V gene's germline CDR1 is DFQATT and CDR2 SNEGSKA (reference sequence). The CDR3 region is CSARDSGLAGGPWHEQYF. DNA of the CDR3: TGCAGTGCTAGAGATTCGGGACTAGCGGGAGGGCCGTGGCACGAGCAGTACTTC.

The J gene is TRBJ2-2, the V gene TRBV19, with D possibly called TRBD1 or TRBD2 (5 bases each). Trimming pared 4 bases from V and 4 bases from J, leaving 16 bases between. There are 16 residues in the CDR3. Germline V CDR1 and CDR2: LNHDA, SQIVND (reference sequence). CDR3 sequence: CASSTRRQGFTGELFF. The CDR3 region has the DNA TGTGCCAGTAGTACCCGGAGGCAGGGCTTCACCGGGGAGCTGTTTTTT.

This sequence joins TRBV28 and TRBJ2-7; D tentatively reads TRBD1 or TRBD2 (5 bases each). V lost 6 bases to trimming and J lost 3 bases, with 21 bases between them. Germline CDR1 reads MDHEN; CDR2 reads SYDVKM. The CDR3 consists of 16 residues. CDR3 amino acids: CASSPGTRLSNYEQYF. Here the CDR3 DNA reads TGTGCCAGCAGCCCGGGGACCCGCTTATCAAACTACGAGCAGTACTTC.

This clonotype was observed at least ten times. The chain links TRBV14 to TRBJ1-5; 8 nucleotides align to TRBD1. CDR3 length equals 18 residues. Germline lookup yields CDR1 SGHDN and CDR2 FVKESK. Losses at the gene ends were 3 bases for V and 9 bases for J; bases not matched to a gene: 19. In nucleotides, the CDR3 is TGTGCCAGCAGCCACTCGGACGGGGAGCAGGGGGCGATTGGGCCCCAGCATTTT. Protein sequence: CASSHSDGEQGAIGPQHF.

This clonotype occurred many times. The chain combines TRBV4-1 with TRBJ2-3; D might be TRBD2 (6 bases). Trimming left V 4 bases short and J 0 bases short, with 11 bases between. The CDR3 is made up of 15 amino acids. The V gene's germline CDR1 is MGHRA and CDR2 YSYEKL. The CDR3 sequence: CASSLSGHSTDTQYF. The CDR3 DNA reads as TGCGCCAGCAGCCTGAGCGGGCATAGCACAGATACGCAGTATTTT.

This clonotype was counted many times. The rearrangement links TRBV27 to TRBJ2-2; unclear D gene. Per germline, CDR1 MNHEY and CDR2 SMNVEV (reference sequence). The V and J ends lost 2 bases and 0 bases respectively, with 10 bases between them. This CDR3 has 16 residues. CDR3 region: CASSLITATNTGELFF. The DNA for the CDR3 is TGTGCCAGCAGTTTAATAACGGCCACGAACACCGGGGAGCTGTTTTTT.

This clonotype was seen only a few times. The rearrangement uses TRBV29-1 and TRBJ2-1, with 10 positions matching TRBD2. Per germline, CDR1 SQVTM and CDR2 ANQGSEA. CDR3 length: 15 residues. V lost 3 bases to trimming and J lost 5 bases; unmatched junction nucleotides: 7. The CDR3 region is CSVDDGTSANNEQFF. CDR3 DNA sequence: TGCAGCGTTGACGATGGGACTAGCGCGAACAATGAGCAGTTCTTC.

This clonotype has a count of ten or more. The chain uses TRBV5-1 and TRBJ1-2, with D possibly being TRBD1 (6 bases). The CDR3 extends over 12 amino acids. Germline CDR1 and CDR2: SGHRS and YFSETQ. The V end was cut by 3 bases, the J end by 6 bases, with 9 bases between. CDR3 bases: TGCGCCAGCAGCTATGGACAGAATGGCTACACCTTC. Translating it yields CASSYGQNGYTF.

This clonotype was found many times. An end of the junction differs from the germline gene, which may be a read error. V is TRBV5-4 and J is TRBJ2-1, with TRBD2 matching 7 bases. The germline CDR1 and CDR2 sequences are SGHNT and YYREEE (reference sequence). This CDR3 is 16 amino acids long. The CDR3 spells CVSSVGGRAAYNEQFF. The CDR3 coding sequence is TGTGTCAGCAGCGTCGGGGGGAGGGCGGCCTACAATGAGCAGTTCTTC.

This clonotype was counted at least ten times. The J gene is TRBJ1-2, the V gene TRBV5-1; no reliable D call. Germline-derived CDR1 and CDR2 are SGHRS and YFSETQ. This CDR3 is built from 16 residues. The ends were cut back, 0 bases at V and 3 bases at J, with 15 bases in the middle. CDR3 DNA sequence: TGCGCCAGCAGCTTGGCCCCACACCGATCGGACTATGGCTACACCTTC. Translation: CASSLAPHRSDYGYTF.